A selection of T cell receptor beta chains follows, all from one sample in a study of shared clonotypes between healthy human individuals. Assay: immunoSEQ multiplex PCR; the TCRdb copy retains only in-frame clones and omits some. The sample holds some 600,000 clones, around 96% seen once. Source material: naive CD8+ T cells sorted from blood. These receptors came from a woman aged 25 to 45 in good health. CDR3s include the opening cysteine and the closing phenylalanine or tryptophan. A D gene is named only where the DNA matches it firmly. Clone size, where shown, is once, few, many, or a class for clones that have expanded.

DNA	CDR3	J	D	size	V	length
TGTGCCAGCAGTTTGTGGGGGACTAGCGGGAGGAATGAGCAGTTCTTC	CASSLWGTSGRNEQFF	TRBJ2-1	TRBD2	-	TRBV28	16
TGTGCCAGCAGTCTAGGACAGGGTCGGAGCAATCAGCCCCAGCATTTT	CASSLGQGRSNQPQHF	TRBJ1-5	TRBD1	-	TRBV2	16
TGTGCCAGCAGTTTATTCCCGGAGACTAACTATGGCTACACCTTC	CASSLFPETNYGYTF	TRBJ1-2	-	-	TRBV28	15
TGCAGCGTTGAAGGTACCGGGACCAGCACAGATACACAGTATTTT	CSVEGTGTSTDTQYF	TRBJ2-3	-	-	TRBV29-1	15
TGCGCCAGCAGCCAAGCTCCGGGGGCCTACGAGCAGTACTTC	CASSQAPGAYEQYF	TRBJ2-7	-	-	TRBV4-1	14
TGCAGCGTTGAAGCTCTAGCGGGAGTCTTTTACGAGCAGTACTTC	CSVEALAGVFYEQYF	TRBJ2-7	TRBD2	-	TRBV29-1	15
TGTGCCAGCAGTTTGGGGACTAGCGGGGGGAGCACAGATACGCAGTATTTT	CASSLGTSGGSTDTQYF	TRBJ2-3	TRBD2	-	TRBV27	17
TGTGCCAGCGGCCCAGCAGTTAAAGTTGCCCAGTTTCAAGCTTTCTTT	CASGPAVKVAQFQAFF	TRBJ1-1	-	-	TRBV28	16
TGTGCCACCAGCAGCCGCTTTGGGGGGGAAAGTGAAAAACTGTTTTTT	CATSSRFGGESEKLFF	TRBJ1-4	-	-	TRBV15	16
TGTGCCAGCAGATCCAGTCCTATCAACTACAATGAGCAGTTCTTC	CASRSSPINYNEQFF	TRBJ2-1	-	once	TRBV13	15
TGTGCCAGCAGTTTAGGCACAGGGAGGGCCTACTCCTACGAGCAGTACTTC	CASSLGTGRAYSYEQYF	TRBJ2-7	-	-	TRBV28	17
TGTGCCAGCAGTTTAGTAGGGCAATTCGACGAGCAGTACTTC	CASSLVGQFDEQYF	TRBJ2-7	-	-	TRBV28	14
TGCGCCAGCAGGGGGGGAATGAACACTGAAGCTTTCTTT	CASRGGMNTEAFF	TRBJ1-1	-	-	TRBV10-2	13
TGCGCCAGCAGTTTCGGTGACTGGGGCCACGAGCAGTACTTC	CASSFGDWGHEQYF	TRBJ2-7	-	-	TRBV5-1	14
TGTGCCAGTAGTCCGGGACTAGCGGGAGGGGGGGCCTACAATGAGCAGTTCTTC	CASSPGLAGGGAYNEQFF	TRBJ2-1	TRBD2	-	TRBV19	18
TGTGCCAGCAGCGCACAGCTTAGCTCCTACAATGAGCAGTTCTTC	CASSAQLSSYNEQFF	TRBJ2-1	-	-	TRBV9	15
TGTGCCAGCAGTTACTGGGGTAGCGCAAGCACAGATACGCAGTATTTT	CASSYWGSASTDTQYF	TRBJ2-3	-	-	TRBV6-5	16
TGTGCCAGCAGAGAGAGAGAGAACTCCTACGAGCAGTACTTC	CASRERENSYEQYF	TRBJ2-7	-	-	TRBV6-1	14
TGTGCCAGCAGGGGGCTCCCCAATGAGCAGTTCTTC	CASRGLPNEQFF	TRBJ2-1	-	-	TRBV28	12
TGTGCCAGCAGCCCCATGGCCTCGGTATGGGGCTACACCTTC	CASSPMASVWGYTF	TRBJ1-2	-	-	TRBV27	14
TGTGCCAGCAGCGCTGGGGGGAGCCCAGATGAAAAACTGTTTTTT	CASSAGGSPDEKLFF	TRBJ1-4	-	few	TRBV9	15
TGCGCCAGCAGCCAAGTCCCTAGCGGGAGGGAAGAGACCCAGTACTTC	CASSQVPSGREETQYF	TRBJ2-5	TRBD2	-	TRBV4-1	16
TGTGCCAGTAGTATAGACAAGGGGTTGCGCGATGGCTACACCTTC	CASSIDKGLRDGYTF	TRBJ1-2	-	-	TRBV19	15
TGTGCCAGCAGTCTGGGGTCTGTGGGTTACGAGCAGTACTTC	CASSLGSVGYEQYF	TRBJ2-7	-	-	TRBV5-6	14
TGTGCCAGCAGTCCTACCGGACTAGCTTTAGAGACCCAGTACTTC	CASSPTGLALETQYF	TRBJ2-5	TRBD2	-	TRBV28	15
TGTGCCAGCAGCTTCTTGGGGGTTCTAGCGGGAGGAGGGACTATTGGAGAGACCCAGTACTTC	CASSFLGVLAGGGTIGETQYF	TRBJ2-5	TRBD2	-	TRBV7-6	21
TGTGCCAGCAGTTTACTAGGGACAGGGTATATGAACACTGAAGCTTTCTTT	CASSLLGTGYMNTEAFF	TRBJ1-1	TRBD1	-	TRBV27	17
TGTGCCAGCAGTTTATTTGCGGGAGTGCATGAGCAGTTCTTC	CASSLFAGVHEQFF	TRBJ2-1	TRBD2	-	TRBV27	14
TGTGCCAGCAGCTTGGGTACCTACGAGCAGTACTTC	CASSLGTYEQYF	TRBJ2-7	-	-	TRBV5-6	12
TGTGCCAGCAGCCAGGGAGTAGCACAGATGAACACTGAAGCTTTCTTT	CASSQGVAQMNTEAFF	TRBJ1-1	-	-	TRBV4-2	16
TGTGCCAGTAGGCCCTTGGGGCGGGAGGCCTACAATGAGCAGTTCTTC	CASRPLGREAYNEQFF	TRBJ2-1	TRBD2	-	TRBV19	16
TGTGCCAGCAGCCTAGGGGCAGGCACCATGAACACTGAAGCTTTCTTT	CASSLGAGTMNTEAFF	TRBJ1-1	-	-	TRBV11-2	16
TGTGCCAGCAGCTGGGGCGGGGGACACAATAATGAAAAACTGTTTTTT	CASSWGGGHNNEKLFF	TRBJ1-4	-	-	TRBV7-9	16
TGTGCCAGCAGCGTACAGGGGGCGTACGACAATGAGCAGTTCTTC	CASSVQGAYDNEQFF	TRBJ2-1	TRBD1	-	TRBV7-9	15
TGTGCCAGCAGCACCCAAAATCTTATTACGGGACAGTCCTACGAGCAGTACTTC	CASSTQNLITGQSYEQYF	TRBJ2-7	TRBD1	-	TRBV11-2	18
TGTGCCAGCAGAAGGCTTTCGGACCGCTCAACTAATGAAAAACTGTTTTTT	CASRRLSDRSTNEKLFF	TRBJ1-4	-	-	TRBV5-6	17
TGTGCCAGCAGTTACGGGACAGAATACAATGAGCAGTTCTTC	CASSYGTEYNEQFF	TRBJ2-1	TRBD1	-	TRBV7-9	14
TGTGCCAGCAGTTTAGCGGGAGGGCCAGGAGAGCAGTACTTC	CASSLAGGPGEQYF	TRBJ2-7	TRBD2	-	TRBV28	14
TGTGCCAGTAGTATAGGAGAAGTTCTGAACACTGAAGCTTTCTTT	CASSIGEVLNTEAFF	TRBJ1-1	-	-	TRBV19	15
TGTGCCAGCAGTGAAATGGGCCGGAGTGAAGCTTTCTTT	CASSEMGRSEAFF	TRBJ1-1	-	-	TRBV2	13
TGCAGCGTAGCTACGACAGGGGGCGAACACGGAGGCACTGAAGCTTTCTTT	CSVATTGGEHGGTEAFF	TRBJ1-1	TRBD1	-	TRBV29-1	17
TGTGCCAGCAATATTGGACAGAAAGAGACCCAGTACTTC	CASNIGQKETQYF	TRBJ2-5	-	-	TRBV6-5	13
TGTGCCAGCAGCTTGGGAATAGCGCCAGTTGAAGAGACCCAGTACTTC	CASSLGIAPVEETQYF	TRBJ2-5	-	-	TRBV5-6	16
TGTGCCAGCAGTCGGAGGGACAGGGATGCTAATGAAAAACTGTTTTTT	CASSRRDRDANEKLFF	TRBJ1-4	TRBD1	once	TRBV27	16
TGTGCCAGCAGCGCCAAGAGGTACGGGAAGGACCCCTACGAGCAGTACTTC	CASSAKRYGKDPYEQYF	TRBJ2-7	-	-	TRBV14	17
TGTGCCAGCAGCTTAAATCAGGGTAGCAATCAGCCCCAGCATTTT	CASSLNQGSNQPQHF	TRBJ1-5	-	-	TRBV7-9	15
TGTGCCAGCAGTGAACGGAAGACTAGCGGGAATCTCTACGAGCAGTACTTC	CASSERKTSGNLYEQYF	TRBJ2-7	TRBD2	-	TRBV6-1	17
TGTGCCAGCAGCCCCCCTGACAGGGGGCCCTACGAGCAGTACTTC	CASSPPDRGPYEQYF	TRBJ2-7	TRBD1	-	TRBV13	15
TGTGCAACCTCCCAAGGGACTGCGTACTACGAGCAGTACTTC	CATSQGTAYYEQYF	TRBJ2-7	-	-	TRBV27	14
TGTGCCAGCAGTACTAGGTTCGGACAGACCCCCTACGAGCAGTACTTC	CASSTRFGQTPYEQYF	TRBJ2-7	-	-	TRBV27	16
TGTGCCACCAGCAACAGCAATCAGCCCCAGCATTTT	CATSNSNQPQHF	TRBJ1-5	-	once	TRBV15	12
TGTGCCAGCAGCCCCGGTGGGGCGGTTGAAGCTTTCTTT	CASSPGGAVEAFF	TRBJ1-1	-	-	TRBV7-3	13
TGTGCCAGTAGTATAGATCCCGGGACAGGGAACGAGCAGTACTTC	CASSIDPGTGNEQYF	TRBJ2-7	TRBD1	-	TRBV19	15
TGTGCCAGCAGCCAAGAACCGGGACAGGGGAGCACCGGGGAGCTGTTTTTT	CASSQEPGQGSTGELFF	TRBJ2-2	TRBD1	-	TRBV4-2	17